This is a list of T cell receptor beta chains from one sample in a study of cytomegalovirus exposure and HLA in healthy donors. The method was immunoSEQ multiplex PCR; TCRdb's version includes in-frame clones alone and lacks a portion of them. The table includes about 160,000 clones, about 71% detected once. The sequenced sample was PBMCs. These receptors all stem from a woman younger than 45 in good health and CMV-seronegative. Both conserved end residues are part of each CDR3. The order of the fields is D gene, J gene, clone size, V gene, CDR3 DNA, CDR3 protein. D genes are given only for firm matches. Only part of the rows carry a size: once, few, many, or a class if the clone is expanded.

d_gene: NA
j_gene: TRBJ2-1
abundance: once
v_gene: TRBV2
CDR3nt: TGTGCCAGCAGTGTTAGCGGAAACTCCTACAATGAGCAGTTCTTC
CDR3aa: CASSVSGNSYNEQFF

d_gene: NA
j_gene: TRBJ1-2
abundance: NA
v_gene: TRBV2
CDR3nt: TGTGCCAGCAGTGAAGCCAGGGTGATGGATGGCTACACCTTC
CDR3aa: CASSEARVMDGYTF

d_gene: TRBD2
j_gene: TRBJ2-5
abundance: NA
v_gene: TRBV5-4
CDR3nt: TGTGCCAGCAGCCAAGGGACTAGCGGCCAAGAGACCCAGTACTTC
CDR3aa: CASSQGTSGQETQYF

d_gene: TRBD1
j_gene: TRBJ1-4
abundance: NA
v_gene: TRBV2
CDR3nt: TGTGCCAGCAGTCGACAGGGCGCGATTGAAAAACTGTTTTTT
CDR3aa: CASSRQGAIEKLFF

d_gene: NA
j_gene: TRBJ2-1
abundance: NA
v_gene: TRBV6-6
CDR3nt: TGTGCCTCCCAGGGAGGCCGCAATGAGCAGTTCTTC
CDR3aa: CASQGGRNEQFF

d_gene: NA
j_gene: TRBJ2-3
abundance: NA
v_gene: TRBV5-4
CDR3nt: TGTGCCAGCAGCCCTCGGGGAAGCGTCACAGATACGCAGTATTTT
CDR3aa: CASSPRGSVTDTQYF

d_gene: TRBD1
j_gene: TRBJ1-6
abundance: NA
v_gene: TRBV4-2
CDR3nt: TGTGCCAGCAGCCAAGAAGGGGGACAGAGTGGTTCACCCCTCCACTTT
CDR3aa: CASSQEGGQSGSPLHF

d_gene: TRBD2
j_gene: TRBJ2-5
abundance: NA
v_gene: TRBV5-1
CDR3nt: TGCGCCAGCAGCCACGACGGGACTAGTGGTGAGACCCAGTACTTC
CDR3aa: CASSHDGTSGETQYF

d_gene: NA
j_gene: TRBJ2-5
abundance: NA
v_gene: TRBV7-8
CDR3nt: TGTGCCAGCAGCAAGCCGACCGGGGTGACCCAGTACTTC
CDR3aa: CASSKPTGVTQYF

d_gene: NA
j_gene: TRBJ2-7
abundance: NA
v_gene: TRBV2
CDR3nt: TGTGCCAGCAGCCTCTCCTACGAGCAGTACTTC
CDR3aa: CASSLSYEQYF

d_gene: TRBD1
j_gene: TRBJ1-5
abundance: few
v_gene: TRBV30
CDR3nt: TGTGCCTGGAAACCGGGACAGGGTAACCAGCCCCAGCATTTT
CDR3aa: CAWKPGQGNQPQHF

d_gene: TRBD1
j_gene: TRBJ2-7
abundance: few
v_gene: TRBV30
CDR3nt: TGTGCCTGGAGTCCACGGGACAGGGACTACGAGCAGTACTTC
CDR3aa: CAWSPRDRDYEQYF

d_gene: NA
j_gene: TRBJ1-2
abundance: once
v_gene: TRBV6-1
CDR3nt: TGTGCCAGCAGCGAGGAAGGGGTTGGCTACACCTTC
CDR3aa: CASSEEGVGYTF

d_gene: NA
j_gene: TRBJ2-7
abundance: NA
v_gene: TRBV9
CDR3nt: TGTGCCAGCAGCAGGCCCGGGGACGAGCAGTACTTC
CDR3aa: CASSRPGDEQYF

d_gene: NA
j_gene: TRBJ2-3
abundance: NA
v_gene: TRBV7-2
CDR3nt: TGTGCCAGCAGCTTACAGTATACGCAGTATTTT
CDR3aa: CASSLQYTQYF

d_gene: NA
j_gene: TRBJ2-7
abundance: NA
v_gene: TRBV9
CDR3nt: TGTGCCAGCAGCGTCACCGGGACAACCGCTTACGAGCAGTACTTC
CDR3aa: CASSVTGTTAYEQYF

d_gene: NA
j_gene: TRBJ1-1
abundance: few
v_gene: TRBV4-1
CDR3nt: TGCGCCAGCAGCCAAGCCAGCACTGAAGCTTTCTTT
CDR3aa: CASSQASTEAFF

d_gene: NA
j_gene: TRBJ1-3
abundance: NA
v_gene: TRBV2
CDR3nt: TGTGCCAGCAGTAGAGCTGGAAACACCATATATTTT
CDR3aa: CASSRAGNTIYF

d_gene: NA
j_gene: TRBJ2-1
abundance: few
v_gene: TRBV29-1
CDR3nt: TGCAGCGCCCTGGGGGCAGGGGCAGGCAGCGTGGCGTTTCATGAGCAGTTCTTC
CDR3aa: CSALGAGAGSVAFHEQFF

d_gene: NA
j_gene: TRBJ2-1
abundance: NA
v_gene: TRBV9
CDR3nt: TGTGCCAGCAGCGAGGTAGGGGGTGATCGTGAGCAGTTCTTC
CDR3aa: CASSEVGGDREQFF

d_gene: NA
j_gene: TRBJ2-7
abundance: NA
v_gene: TRBV5-6
CDR3nt: TGTGCCAGCAGCTTTCAGGGTTCCTACGAGCAGTACTTC
CDR3aa: CASSFQGSYEQYF

d_gene: NA
j_gene: TRBJ2-7
abundance: NA
v_gene: TRBV9
CDR3nt: TGTGCCAGCAGCGTAGGTCGCCTCCCGGGCGAGCAGTACTTC
CDR3aa: CASSVGRLPGEQYF

d_gene: NA
j_gene: TRBJ1-5
abundance: NA
v_gene: TRBV19
CDR3nt: TGTGCCAGTAGTTTGGGGGGGAGCAATCAGCCCCAGCATTTT
CDR3aa: CASSLGGSNQPQHF

d_gene: TRBD2
j_gene: TRBJ2-1
abundance: NA
v_gene: TRBV6-4
CDR3nt: TGTGCCAGCAGTGACTCGGCGGGAGGAGGGTACAATGAGCAGTTCTTC
CDR3aa: CASSDSAGGGYNEQFF

d_gene: NA
j_gene: TRBJ2-7
abundance: few
v_gene: TRBV7-9
CDR3nt: TGTGCCAGCAGCCCCGCGGGTCGCGAGCAGTACTTC
CDR3aa: CASSPAGREQYF

d_gene: NA
j_gene: TRBJ1-3
abundance: few
v_gene: TRBV5-6
CDR3nt: TGTGCCAGCAGCTTGGCGGGGGGCGCTGGAAACACCATATATTTT
CDR3aa: CASSLAGGAGNTIYF

d_gene: TRBD1
j_gene: TRBJ1-2
abundance: NA
v_gene: TRBV4-1
CDR3nt: TGCGCCAGCAGCCAAGAACCCCAGGCAGGGGGTATTGGTGGCTACACCTTC
CDR3aa: CASSQEPQAGGIGGYTF

d_gene: NA
j_gene: TRBJ2-5
abundance: few
v_gene: TRBV5-6
CDR3nt: TGTGCCAGCATCCTAAGGGAGGCAGAGACCCAGTACTTC
CDR3aa: CASILREAETQYF

d_gene: NA
j_gene: TRBJ2-2
abundance: NA
v_gene: TRBV9
CDR3nt: TGTGCCAGCAGCGATTTTCCGGGACAGAACACCGGGGAGCTGTTTTTT
CDR3aa: CASSDFPGQNTGELFF

d_gene: TRBD1
j_gene: TRBJ1-1
abundance: NA
v_gene: TRBV6-1
CDR3nt: TGTGCCAGCAGTGGGTACACAGGGGTGAACACTGAAGCTTTCTTT
CDR3aa: CASSGYTGVNTEAFF

d_gene: TRBD2
j_gene: TRBJ2-2
abundance: NA
v_gene: TRBV5-4
CDR3nt: TGTGCCAGCAGCTTTATAGCGGGGGGTTCCGGGGAGCTGTTTTTT
CDR3aa: CASSFIAGGSGELFF

d_gene: NA
j_gene: TRBJ1-5
abundance: NA
v_gene: TRBV4-3
CDR3nt: TGCGCCAGCAGCCAGACCCTATTTGGGAGTCAGCCCCAGCATTTT
CDR3aa: CASSQTLFGSQPQHF

d_gene: NA
j_gene: TRBJ2-5
abundance: NA
v_gene: TRBV11-3
CDR3nt: TGTGCCAGCAGCCTAGGAGGCTCCCAGGGGACCCAGTACTTC
CDR3aa: CASSLGGSQGTQYF

d_gene: NA
j_gene: TRBJ2-7
abundance: NA
v_gene: TRBV20-1
CDR3nt: TGCAGTGGAGGCGCGGACTACGAGCAGTACTTC
CDR3aa: CSGGADYEQYF

d_gene: TRBD2
j_gene: TRBJ2-6
abundance: NA
v_gene: TRBV10-3
CDR3nt: TGTGCCATCAGTGACCCTGGGAGGGCAGGGGCCAACGTCCTGACTTTC
CDR3aa: CAISDPGRAGANVLTF

d_gene: NA
j_gene: TRBJ1-2
abundance: few
v_gene: TRBV7-9
CDR3nt: TGTGCCAGCAGCTTAGACGGGGGGAAGAACTATGGCTACACCTTC
CDR3aa: CASSLDGGKNYGYTF

d_gene: NA
j_gene: TRBJ2-2
abundance: NA
v_gene: TRBV5-4
CDR3nt: TGTGCCAGCAGACCCTTCGGGGTGAACACCGGGGAGCTGTTTTTT
CDR3aa: CASRPFGVNTGELFF

d_gene: TRBD2
j_gene: TRBJ2-1
abundance: few
v_gene: TRBV10-3
CDR3nt: TGTGCCATCAGCCCGGGACTAGCGGGGCAGGGTGAGCAGTTCTTC
CDR3aa: CAISPGLAGQGEQFF

d_gene: NA
j_gene: TRBJ1-1
abundance: NA
v_gene: TRBV18
CDR3nt: TGTGCCAGCTCACCAGCACAGCTGAACACTGAAGCTTTCTTT
CDR3aa: CASSPAQLNTEAFF

d_gene: TRBD1
j_gene: TRBJ1-2
abundance: NA
v_gene: TRBV5-6
CDR3nt: TGTGCCAGCAGCTACTACCAGACAGGGAACTATGGCTACACCTTC
CDR3aa: CASSYYQTGNYGYTF

d_gene: TRBD2
j_gene: TRBJ2-1
abundance: NA
v_gene: TRBV7-9
CDR3nt: TGTGCCAGCAGCATACTAGCGGGGGGCCTCTCCTACAATGAGCAGTTCTTC
CDR3aa: CASSILAGGLSYNEQFF

d_gene: NA
j_gene: TRBJ1-5
abundance: NA
v_gene: TRBV12-5
CDR3nt: TGTGCTAGTCTTCGTTCAGGGAATCAGCCCCAGCATTTT
CDR3aa: CASLRSGNQPQHF

d_gene: TRBD2
j_gene: TRBJ2-7
abundance: NA
v_gene: TRBV5-1
CDR3nt: TGCGCCAGCAGCCTTGCCGGGACTAGCTACGAGCAGTACTTC
CDR3aa: CASSLAGTSYEQYF

d_gene: TRBD2
j_gene: TRBJ2-1
abundance: NA
v_gene: TRBV29-1
CDR3nt: TGCAGCGTTGAACTAGCGGGAAGGGATGAGCAGTTCTTC
CDR3aa: CSVELAGRDEQFF

d_gene: NA
j_gene: TRBJ2-7
abundance: few
v_gene: TRBV27
CDR3nt: TGTGCCAGCAGCGCTCGGACATTTTACGAGCAGTACTTC
CDR3aa: CASSARTFYEQYF

d_gene: TRBD1
j_gene: TRBJ2-7
abundance: NA
v_gene: TRBV29-1
CDR3nt: TGCAGCGTTTCGACAGGGCACGAGCAGTACTTC
CDR3aa: CSVSTGHEQYF

d_gene: NA
j_gene: TRBJ2-7
abundance: NA
v_gene: TRBV27
CDR3nt: TGTGCCAGCAGTTCCCGGGACTCGACCTACGAGCAGTACTTC
CDR3aa: CASSSRDSTYEQYF

d_gene: NA
j_gene: TRBJ2-5
abundance: NA
v_gene: TRBV27
CDR3nt: TGTGCCAGCAGCTTAGAGGTCAACTACGGCGTAGAAGAGACCCAGTACTTC
CDR3aa: CASSLEVNYGVEETQYF

d_gene: NA
j_gene: TRBJ1-3
abundance: NA
v_gene: TRBV6-1
CDR3nt: TGTGCCAGCAGTGTTGGGGACAGAAACACCATATATTTT
CDR3aa: CASSVGDRNTIYF

d_gene: TRBD1
j_gene: TRBJ1-6
abundance: NA
v_gene: TRBV7-2
CDR3nt: TGTGCCAGCAGCGCCGGGACAGGTGCTGGGCGTGACCTCCACTTT
CDR3aa: CASSAGTGAGRDLHF

d_gene: NA
j_gene: TRBJ2-7
abundance: NA
v_gene: TRBV5-5
CDR3nt: TGTGCCAGCAGCTTGGAACCGGGGAGGAGCTACGAGCAGTACTTC
CDR3aa: CASSLEPGRSYEQYF

d_gene: TRBD1
j_gene: TRBJ1-1
abundance: NA
v_gene: TRBV2
CDR3nt: TGTGCCAGCAACCGGGACAGCCCCGTCGCTGAAGCTTTCTTT
CDR3aa: CASNRDSPVAEAFF

d_gene: TRBD1
j_gene: TRBJ2-5
abundance: NA
v_gene: TRBV7-8
CDR3nt: TGTGCCAGCAGTCTCCACAGGGGCTTTAGGCAAGAGACCCAGTACTTC
CDR3aa: CASSLHRGFRQETQYF

d_gene: TRBD1
j_gene: TRBJ2-7
abundance: few
v_gene: TRBV4-3
CDR3nt: TGCGCCAGCAGCCAAGAAGCTCCCGGGACAGGGGTTTTCCACGAGCAGTACTTC
CDR3aa: CASSQEAPGTGVFHEQYF

d_gene: TRBD1
j_gene: TRBJ2-4
abundance: NA
v_gene: TRBV23-1
CDR3nt: TGCGCCAGCAGCGACGTCAAGGGACAGGACAAAAACATTCAGTACTTC
CDR3aa: CASSDVKGQDKNIQYF

d_gene: TRBD1
j_gene: TRBJ1-5
abundance: NA
v_gene: TRBV10-3
CDR3nt: TGTGCCATCAGTTCCGGGACAGGCCTGGACCAGCCCCAGCATTTT
CDR3aa: CAISSGTGLDQPQHF

d_gene: NA
j_gene: TRBJ2-5
abundance: NA
v_gene: TRBV5-4
CDR3nt: TGTGCCAGCAGCTCCGGGACAAGATTTCAAGAGACCCAGTACTTC
CDR3aa: CASSSGTRFQETQYF